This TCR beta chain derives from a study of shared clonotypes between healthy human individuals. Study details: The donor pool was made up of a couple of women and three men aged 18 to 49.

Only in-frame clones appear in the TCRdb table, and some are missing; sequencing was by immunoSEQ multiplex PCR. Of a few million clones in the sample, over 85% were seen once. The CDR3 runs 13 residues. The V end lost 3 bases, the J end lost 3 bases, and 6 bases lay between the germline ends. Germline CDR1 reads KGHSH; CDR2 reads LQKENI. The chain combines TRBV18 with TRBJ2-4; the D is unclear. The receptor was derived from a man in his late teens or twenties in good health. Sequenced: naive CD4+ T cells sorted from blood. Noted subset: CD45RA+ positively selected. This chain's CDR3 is CASSPAVKNIQYF. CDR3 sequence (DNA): TGTGCCAGCTCACCGGCTGTCAAAAACATTCAGTACTTC.